These 2 T cell receptor beta chains originate from one sample sequenced in a study of CD8+ T cells in alopecia areata. A sort of pooled cutaneous lymph node cells used CD4, CD8alpha, NKG2D, NKG2ACE and other stains. It was cDNA, reverse transcribed from extracted RNA, that served as the sequencing template. Repertoires were generated with immunoSEQ multiplex PCR, while TCRdb's copy carries only in-frame clones and drops some. The sample yields about 300,000 clones, without any singletons. The sequencing input was CD4+ T cells sorted from a lymph node. Source of these receptors: a C3H/HeJ mouse with alopecia areata. MHC haplotype of the mouse line: H2-k.

Comments on this clone: Mouse names are used for the genes. The read gets to within 4 residues of the CDR3 end, and the germline J gene fills in the rest. This specimen includes other DNA sequences encoding the same CDR3. The J gene is TRBJ2-5, the V gene TRBV19; 7 bases are shared with TRBD1. V was pared by 2 bases and J by 3 bases, with 0 bases of the junction left unmatched. The germline V gene has CDR1 FNHDT and CDR2 SITEND (reference sequence). The CDR3 totals 13 residues. CDR3: CASSMGQQDTQYF. CDR3 DNA (partial): TGTGCCAGCAGTATGGGACAGCAAGAC.

On this clone itself: The genes and germline here are from mouse. Sequencing ends 4 residues short of the CDR3 end; the germline J gene provides the rest. The rearrangement joins TRBV13-1 to TRBJ2-3; 11 bases line up with TRBD2. J gave up 0 bases and V 0 bases, and 3 bases lay outside the gene matches. Germline CDR1 is NSHNY and CDR2 is SYGAGN. CDR3 length: 17 amino acids. The part of the CDR3 DNA that was read is TGTGCCAGCAGTGATGACTGGGGGGGCTATAGTGCAGAA. Its translation: CASSDDWGGYSAE. From start to end, the CDR3 is CASSDDWGGYSAETLYF.